This T cell receptor (beta chain) is from a study of blood T cells in healthy people across ages. The CDR3 totals 15 residues. Trimming pared 0 bases from V and 6 bases from J, leaving 15 bases between. The V gene's germline CDR1 is DFQATT and CDR2 SNEGSKA (reference sequence). A sample-barcoded 5' primer and a J-beta primer mix were used in a second PCR of roughly 7 to 11 cycles. Using its own MiXCR run on the 5' RACE reads, TCRdb lists one record per CDR3 protein. This sample has about 780,000 distinct CDR3 sequences, with 46% found just once. Russia was home to the donors, healthy Caucasian individuals aged roughly 6 to 90. Each sample had at least 7 million PBMCs isolated. This clonotype was seen a handful of times.

The sample comprised blood. V gene TRBV20-1 combines with J gene TRBJ2-1, with D tentatively TRBD2 (5 bases). This TCR was recovered from an elderly man in good health. CDR3 region: CSARDQLGFGNEQFF. DNA for the CDR3: TGCAGTGCTAGAGATCAACTAGGGTTTGGCAATGAGCAGTTCTTC.